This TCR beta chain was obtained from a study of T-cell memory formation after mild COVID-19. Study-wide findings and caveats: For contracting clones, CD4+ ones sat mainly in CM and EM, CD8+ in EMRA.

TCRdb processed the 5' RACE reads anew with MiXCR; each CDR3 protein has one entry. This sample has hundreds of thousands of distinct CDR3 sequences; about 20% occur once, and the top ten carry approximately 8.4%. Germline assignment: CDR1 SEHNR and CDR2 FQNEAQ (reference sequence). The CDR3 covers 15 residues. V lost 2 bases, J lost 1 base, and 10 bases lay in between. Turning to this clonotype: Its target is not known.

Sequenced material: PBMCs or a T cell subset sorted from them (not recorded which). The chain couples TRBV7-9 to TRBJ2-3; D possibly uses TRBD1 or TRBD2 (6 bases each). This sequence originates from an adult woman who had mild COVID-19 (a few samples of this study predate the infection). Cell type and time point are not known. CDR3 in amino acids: CASSLTGARTDTQYF. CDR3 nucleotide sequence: TGTGCCAGCAGCTTAACGGGGGCCCGCACAGATACGCAGTATTTT. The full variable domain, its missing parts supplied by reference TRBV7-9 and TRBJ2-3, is DTGVSQNPRHKITKRGQNVTFRCDPISEHNRLYWYRQTLGQGPEFLTYFQNEAQLEKSRLLSDRFSAERPKGSFSTLEIQRTEQGDSAMYLCASSLTGARTDTQYFGPGTRLTVL.